The 30 T cell receptor beta chains given below trace back to one sample, sequenced in a study of T-cell reconstitution after alpha-beta-depleted transplantation in children (dated by TCRdb to the mid-2010s). Receptor libraries were prepared by PCR. For sequencing, an Illumina HiSeq 2500 was employed. TCR library preparation used molecular barcoding, with unique molecular identifiers applied to normalize quantification of the TCRbeta repertoire. Using fastp at Q25 and MiXCR, TCRdb reprocessed the public reads and kept productive beta chains. Each CDR3 protein gets just one entry, which takes the most common genes and DNA from the rows behind it. In this sample the table shows 200,000 to 300,000 distinct CDR3 sequences, about 24% of which occur a single time. The ten largest clones take up 4.5% to 5.5% of the sample. Reading the label with the study, this specimen's treatment or condition is: allogeneic hematopoietic cell transplantation with graft depleted of TCRalphabeta T cells and CD19 B cells.

Sequences were derived from PBMCs, mostly from graft donor cells, sampled 360 days after TCRalphabeta/CD19-depleted stem cell transplant. The receptors come from a female patient aged 2-9 years who had a stem cell transplant for congenital amegakaryocytic thrombocytopenia, so the T cells may come from the graft donor.

This clonotype was recorded a few times. This chain links TRBV20-1 with TRBJ2-5, with D possibly called TRBD1 or TRBD2 (5 bases each). In germline, CDR1 is DFQATT, CDR2 SNEGSKA (reference sequence). CDR3 length equals 14 residues. Trimming removed 0 bases from V and 4 bases from J, with 12 bases in between. Written as DNA, the CDR3 is TGCAGTGCTAGAGATGGAGGACATTTAGAGACCCAGTACTTC. Its protein product is CSARDGGHLETQYF.

The chain couples TRBV5-1 to TRBJ1-1; D gene uncertain. From germline, CDR1 is SGHRS and CDR2 YFSETQ. The CDR3 contains 11 residues. Trimming removed 0 bases at V and 8 bases at J, with 5 bases between. The CDR3 loop is CASSLVAEAFF. The CDR3 DNA sequence: TGCGCCAGCAGCTTGGTAGCAGAAGCTTTCTTT.

This rearrangement joins TRBV27 to TRBJ2-3; perhaps TRBD2 as D (5 bases). The CDR3 consists of 14 residues. The V gene's germline CDR1 is MNHEY and CDR2 SMNVEV (reference sequence). Deletions cut 6 bases from V and 6 bases from J, with 16 bases between. CDR3 region: CASRSERAWDTQYF. CDR3 nucleotide sequence: TGTGCCAGCAGATCAGAGAGGGCGTGGGATACGCAGTATTTT.

The rearrangement uses TRBV3-1 and TRBJ2-1, with 8 bases fitting TRBD1. V was pared by 3 bases and J by 5 bases, with 9 bases of the junction left unmatched. Germline V lookup: CDR1 LGHDT, CDR2 YNNKEL (reference sequence). This CDR3 region has 16 residues. DNA for the CDR3: TGTGCCAGCAGCCACGGGGGCAGGGGGCTCGACAATGAGCAGTTCTTC. Protein sequence: CASSHGGRGLDNEQFF.

This chain joins TRBV10-1 and TRBJ2-1; 9 bases agree with TRBD2. Germline V gene sequence: CDR1 WNHNN, CDR2 SYGVQD (reference sequence). The CDR3 extends over 18 amino acids. V shed 4 bases, J shed 0 bases, and the junction held 10 bases outside the gene matches. The CDR3 region has the DNA TGCGCCAGCAGTGGGGGGCTAGCGGGAAAGAGCTCCTACAATGAGCAGTTCTTC. Its protein is CASSGGLAGKSSYNEQFF.

In DNA form, the CDR3 reads TGTGCCAGTTCGAACACCGCCAAAAACATTCAGTACTTC. Amino acids: CASSNTAKNIQYF. This chain connects TRBV27 to TRBJ2-4, with D unclear. The V end lost 9 bases, the J end lost 1 base, and 10 bases lay between the germline ends. From germline, CDR1 is MNHEY and CDR2 SMNVEV (reference sequence). The CDR3 extends over 13 amino acids.

The chain recombines TRBV3-1 with TRBJ1-1; D gene ambiguous. The germline V and J ends were trimmed by 6 bases and 2 bases, with 10 bases remaining between them. Looked up from germline, CDR1 is LGHDT and CDR2 is YNNKEL (reference sequence). The CDR3 has 13 residues. The CDR3 is CASSDTINTEAFF. The CDR3 coding sequence is TGTGCCAGCAGTGACACAATCAACACTGAAGCTTTCTTT.

The chain links TRBV5-1 to TRBJ2-1; TRBD2 matches 9 bases. The germline V gene has CDR1 SGHRS and CDR2 YFSETQ. The V gene end was trimmed by 2 bases and the J gene end by 0 bases; junction bases not matched to a gene: 6. CDR3 length: 17 residues. The CDR3 DNA reads as TGCGCCAGCAGCTTATTTAGCGGGGGAGCCTCCTACAATGAGCAGTTCTTC. It specifies CASSLFSGGASYNEQFF.

This chain links TRBV20-1 with TRBJ1-3, with TRBD1 matching 7 bases. The germline CDR1 and CDR2 sequences are DFQATT and SNEGSKA (reference sequence). Losses at the gene ends were 1 base for V and 2 bases for J; bases not matched to a gene: 2. CDR3 size: 14 residues. CDR3 in amino acids: CSARVGGPGNTIYF. The CDR3 region has the DNA TGCAGTGCTAGAGTAGGGGGCCCTGGAAACACCATATATTTT.

This clonotype was seen more than once but under ten times. The V gene is TRBV2, the J gene TRBJ2-5; 7 positions agree with TRBD1. Germline lookup yields CDR1 SNHLY and CDR2 FYNNEI. V shed 7 bases and J 2 bases; nucleotides not matched to a gene: 10. The CDR3 is made up of 15 amino acids. DNA for the CDR3: TGTGCCAGCAAGTTCAGGACAGGAGAGCAAGAGACCCAGTACTTC. Translation: CASKFRTGEQETQYF.

This clonotype has a handful of counts. This sequence joins TRBV28 and TRBJ1-1, with a weak D call TRBD1 (5 bases). This CDR3 has 15 amino acids. Germline CDR1 is MDHEN and CDR2 is SYDVKM. The V end lost 8 bases, the J end lost 2 bases, and 18 bases lay between the germline ends. The CDR3 nucleotides are TGTGCCAGCGGCAAAATGGGGGTGTATAACACTGAAGCTTTCTTT. As protein: CASGKMGVYNTEAFF.

The table lists this clonotype with a few counts. The rearrangement links TRBV29-1 to TRBJ1-2; TRBD1 matches at 7 bases. The V and J ends lost 0 bases and 8 bases, in that order; junction bases with no gene match: 6. Germline CDR1 SQVTM, CDR2 ANQGSEA. This CDR3 region has 13 residues. The chain's CDR3 is CSVEEGQGVGYTF. The CDR3 nucleotides are TGCAGCGTTGAAGAGGGGCAGGGGGTAGGCTACACCTTC.

The V call is TRBV14, the J call TRBJ1-1; no reliable D call. The CDR3 has 12 residues. The V gene's germline CDR1 is SGHDN and CDR2 FVKESK. The germline V and J ends were trimmed by 3 bases and 3 bases, with 5 bases remaining between them. The CDR3 DNA sequence: TGTGCCAGCAGCCAGCTTGACACTGAAGCTTTCTTT. It yields the protein CASSQLDTEAFF.

This clonotype has only a few counts. V gene TRBV5-1 combines with J gene TRBJ2-3; a possible D gene is TRBD1 (5 bases). The ends were cut back, 4 bases at V and 2 bases at J, with 11 bases in the middle. This CDR3 has 14 amino acids. Germline V gives CDR1 SGHRS, CDR2 YFSETQ. CDR3 in amino acids: CASSGAYLTDTQYF. CDR3 coding DNA: TGCGCCAGCAGCGGGGCCTACCTCACAGATACGCAGTATTTT.

A note on this clonotype: Because the CDR3 is missing its conserved closing phenylalanine or tryptophan, this is likely a read error. Because the CDR3's place on the DNA is in doubt, the DNA is left out and the CDR3 is given as listed by TCRdb. V gene TRBV21-1 combines with J gene TRBJ2-1; the DNA was not compared with TRBD1, the D call given in the table. TRBV21-1 is reported as a pseudogene. With termini counted, the CDR3 has 10 amino acids. The CDR3 spells CASSKDGRTL.

This clonotype showed up just once. The V gene is TRBV20-1, the J gene TRBJ2-3; 10 nucleotides agree with TRBD2. The ends lost 5 bases at V and 1 base at J; junction bases unmatched: 6. Germline CDR1 and CDR2: DFQATT and SNEGSKA (reference sequence). The CDR3 runs to 15 residues. The CDR3 bases are TGCAGTGCTCCTCGGCTAGCGGGGGGCACAGATACGCAGTATTTT. Its protein is CSAPRLAGGTDTQYF.

With respect to this clonotype: This may be a read error, as it is one base from a much larger clone. The chain is built from TRBV25-1 and TRBJ2-7; 11 nucleotides align to TRBD2. Germline V gene sequence: CDR1 MGHDK, CDR2 SYGVNS. This CDR3 has 13 residues. The CDR3 protein is CSSHGTSGYEQYF. The CDR3 bases are TGTTCCTCACATGGGACTAGCGGCTACGAGCAGTACTTC.

The chain uses TRBV2 and TRBJ2-3; 8 nucleotides line up with TRBD1. CDR1 and CDR2 from the germline V gene are SNHLY and FYNNEI. The V gene end was trimmed by 4 bases and the J gene end by 3 bases; junction bases not matched to a gene: 6. The CDR3 has 15 amino acids. CDR3 protein: CASSGRTGRTDTQYF. In DNA, the CDR3 is TGTGCCAGCAGTGGTCGGACAGGGAGGACAGATACGCAGTATTTT.

The chain has TRBV30 and TRBJ2-1; tentatively, D is TRBD1 (5 bases). This CDR3 is built from 13 residues. From germline, CDR1 is GTSNPN and CDR2 SVGIG (reference sequence). Deletions cut 3 bases from V and 9 bases from J, with 15 bases between. The CDR3 loop reads CAWRWGPGGEQFF. In DNA, the CDR3 is TGTGCCTGGAGGTGGGGCCCGGGCGGTGAGCAGTTCTTC.

V is TRBV19 and J is TRBJ2-2; TRBD1 matches at 10 bases. Per germline, CDR1 LNHDA and CDR2 SQIVND (reference sequence). The length of the CDR3 is 14 residues. Trimming cost V 9 bases and J 6 bases; bases outside gene matches: 7. This chain's CDR3 is CASEGQGPPGELFF. The CDR3 DNA follows: TGTGCCAGCGAGGGACAGGGGCCACCCGGGGAGCTGTTTTTT.

This clonotype was seen more than once but under ten times. The chain couples TRBV20-1 to TRBJ2-7; weak D call: TRBD1 (6 bases). V dropped 3 bases and J dropped 2 bases, with 20 bases sitting between them. In germline, CDR1 is DFQATT, CDR2 SNEGSKA (reference sequence). The CDR3 is 16 amino acids. DNA of the CDR3: TGCAGTGCTAGGTCCCAAGGGGGTGTTAGGGCCTACGAGCAGTACTTC. This gives the protein CSARSQGGVRAYEQYF.

V gene TRBV29-1 combines with J gene TRBJ1-2; D gene uncertain. The CDR3 loop spans 12 amino acids. The germline V gene encodes CDR1 SQVTM and CDR2 ANQGSEA. Trimming left V 3 bases short and J 8 bases short, with 13 bases between. The CDR3 sequence is CSVDTGFGGYTF. CDR3 DNA sequence: TGCAGCGTTGATACGGGGTTCGGGGGCTACACCTTC. Full variable domain (rest looked up from reference TRBV29-1 and TRBJ1-2): SAVISQKPSRDICQRGTSLTIQCQVDSQVTMMFWYRQQPGQSLTLIATANQGSEATYESGFVIDKFPISRPNLTFSTLTVSNMSPEDSSIYLCSVDTGFGGYTFGSGTRLTVV.

This clonotype was recorded many times. This sequence joins TRBV10-2 and TRBJ2-5; 13 bases are a match to TRBD2. The CDR3 is 15 residues long. Germline trimming cut 6 bases from V and 3 bases from J; bases unmatched to any gene: 4. Looked up from germline, CDR1 is WSHSY and CDR2 is SAAADI. The chain's CDR3 is CASRAGTSGEETQYF. CDR3 sequence (DNA): TGCGCCAGCAGGGCCGGGACTAGCGGGGAAGAGACCCAGTACTTC.

The rearrangement links TRBV5-1 to TRBJ2-2, with D maybe TRBD1 (6 bases). Trimming shortened V by 4 bases and J by 6 bases, and 13 bases separated the two germline ends. Germline values: CDR1 SGHRS, CDR2 YFSETQ. There are 14 residues in the CDR3. CDR3 DNA sequence: TGCGCCAGCAGCGATATTCGACAGGCCGGGGAGCTGTTTTTT. It codes for CASSDIRQAGELFF.

At least ten counts were recorded for this clonotype. The rearrangement uses TRBV2 and TRBJ2-1; D is unresolved. V was cut by 7 bases and J by 3 bases, with 13 bases left in between. Looked up from germline, CDR1 is SNHLY and CDR2 is FYNNEI. This CDR3 region has 14 residues. The CDR3 DNA reads as TGTGCCAGCACCTTATTACCGATCTACAATGAGCAGTTCTTC. Translated, it gives CASTLLPIYNEQFF. The full variable domain, in which reference TRBV2 and TRBJ2-1 provide the parts outside the CDR3, is EPEVTQTPSHQVTQMGQEVILRCVPISNHLYFYWYRQILGQKVEFLVSFYNNEISEKSEIFDDQFSVERPDGSNFTLKIRSTKLEDSAMYFCASTLLPIYNEQFFGPGTRLTVL.

This clonotype showed up just a few times. The rearrangement uses TRBV4-1 and TRBJ2-2; maybe TRBD1 (6 bases). This CDR3 has 15 amino acids. Germline assignment: CDR1 MGHRA and CDR2 YSYEKL. The ends were cut back, 0 bases at V and 1 base at J, with 6 bases in the middle. The CDR3 here is CASSQEGGNTGELFF. DNA of the CDR3: TGCGCCAGCAGCCAAGAAGGGGGGAACACCGGGGAGCTGTTTTTT.

This clonotype was seen a single time. The CDR3 nucleotides are TGTGCCAGCAGCGGACGGGTTTCGCGTGGCTATGGCTACACCTTC. Protein: CASSGRVSRGYGYTF. The chain joins TRBV6-1 to TRBJ1-2; no clear D. CDR3 length: 15 amino acids. In germline, CDR1 is MNHNS, CDR2 SASEGT. V was trimmed by 6 bases and J by 4 bases, leaving 18 bases between them.

The V call is TRBV20-1, the J call TRBJ1-1; D gene unclear. V was trimmed by 7 bases and J by 1 base, leaving 7 bases between them. The CDR3 is made up of 11 amino acids. The germline V gene has CDR1 DFQATT and CDR2 SNEGSKA (reference sequence). The CDR3 region is CSGEGNTEAFF. In DNA form, the CDR3 reads TGCAGTGGGGAGGGGAACACTGAAGCTTTCTTT.

The chain employs TRBV24-1 and TRBJ1-5, with D perhaps TRBD1 (6 bases). Trimming removed 2 bases at V and 3 bases at J, with 10 bases between. Per germline, CDR1 KGHDR and CDR2 SFDVKD. This CDR3 has 15 residues. CDR3 sequence: CATSDSSGVNQPQHF. CDR3 nucleotides: TGTGCCACCAGTGATTCATCAGGGGTCAATCAGCCCCAGCATTTT.

The chain has TRBV12-3 or TRBV12-4 and TRBJ1-5; tentatively, D is TRBD1 (5 bases). Trimming shortened V by 6 bases and J by 7 bases, and 16 bases separated the two germline ends. The CDR3 consists of 14 residues. The CDR3 bases are TGTGCCAGCAGCCCCGCCAGGGACGCCCAGCCCCAGCATTTT. Amino acids: CASSPARDAQPQHF.